Shown below are 3 T cell receptor beta chains from a single sample sequenced in a study of T-cell memory formation after mild COVID-19. TCRdb re-analysed the 5' RACE reads in MiXCR, keeping a single row per CDR3 protein. The table records around 510,000 distinct CDR3 sequences, 20% to 25% of them present only once. The material sequenced was PBMCs or a T cell subset sorted from them (not recorded which). These receptors were obtained from an adult woman who had mild COVID-19 (a few samples of this study predate the infection). Cell type and time point are not known.

A few counts support this clonotype. The chain joins TRBV4-1 to TRBJ1-1; D gene ambiguous. Germline V gene lookup returns CDR1 MGHRA and CDR2 YSYEKL. The CDR3 runs 14 residues. Deletions cut 4 bases from V and 1 base from J, with 10 bases between. The CDR3 DNA reads TGCGCCAGCAGCCTGCGGGCAGAGAACACTGAAGCTTTCTTT. Encoded protein: CASSLRAENTEAFF.

This clonotype was counted a few times. V is TRBV30 and J is TRBJ2-3; the match to TRBD2 covers 7 bases. Germline V lookup: CDR1 GTSNPN, CDR2 SVGIG (reference sequence). The CDR3 runs to 14 residues. The V segment lost 5 bases and the J segment 0 bases; nucleotides outside the gene matches: 5. The DNA for the CDR3 is TGTGCCTGGGGGAGGGCGACAAGCACAGATACGCAGTATTTT. Translated: CAWGRATSTDTQYF.

The table lists this clonotype with a few counts. This sequence joins TRBV5-1 and TRBJ2-6; 7 bases line up with TRBD1. V lost 10 bases, J lost 2 bases, and 6 bases stayed unmatched. CDR1 SGHRS and CDR2 YFSETQ come from the germline V gene. The CDR3 runs 14 residues. The chain's CDR3 is CASKQGPGANVLTF. Here the CDR3 DNA reads TGCGCCTCCAAACAGGGGCCTGGGGCCAACGTCCTGACTTTC.